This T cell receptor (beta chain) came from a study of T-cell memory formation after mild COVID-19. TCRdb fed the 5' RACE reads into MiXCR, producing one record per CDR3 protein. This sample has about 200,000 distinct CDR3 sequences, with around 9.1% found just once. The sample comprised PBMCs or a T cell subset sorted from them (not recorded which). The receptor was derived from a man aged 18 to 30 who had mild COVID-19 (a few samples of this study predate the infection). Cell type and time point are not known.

CDR3 sequence (DNA): TGTGCCACCAGTGATGGACACCGACAGGGCGGTACGCAGTATTTT. Protein product: CATSDGHRQGGTQYF. The genes are TRBV24-1 and TRBJ2-3, with 7 bases matching TRBD1. The CDR3 contains 15 residues. The V gene end was trimmed by 3 bases and the J gene end by 8 bases; junction bases not matched to a gene: 10. Looked up from germline, CDR1 is KGHDR and CDR2 is SFDVKD.